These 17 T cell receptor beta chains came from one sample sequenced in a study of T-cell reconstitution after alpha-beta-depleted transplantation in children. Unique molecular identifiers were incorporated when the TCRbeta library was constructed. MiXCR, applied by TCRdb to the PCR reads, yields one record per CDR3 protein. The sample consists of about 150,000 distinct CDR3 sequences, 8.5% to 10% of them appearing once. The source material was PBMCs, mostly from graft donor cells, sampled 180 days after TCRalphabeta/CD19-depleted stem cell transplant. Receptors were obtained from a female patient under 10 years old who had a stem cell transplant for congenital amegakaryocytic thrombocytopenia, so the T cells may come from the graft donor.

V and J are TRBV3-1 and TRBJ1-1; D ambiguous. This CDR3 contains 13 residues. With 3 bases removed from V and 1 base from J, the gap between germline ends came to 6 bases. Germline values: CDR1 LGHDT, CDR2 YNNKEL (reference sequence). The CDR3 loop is CASSHPQNTEAFF. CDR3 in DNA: TGTGCCAGCAGCCACCCCCAGAACACTGAAGCTTTCTTT.

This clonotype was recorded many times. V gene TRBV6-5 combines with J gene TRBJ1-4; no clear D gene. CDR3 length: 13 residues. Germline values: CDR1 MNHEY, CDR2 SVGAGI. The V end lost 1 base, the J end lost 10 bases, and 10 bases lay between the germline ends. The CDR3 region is CASSYWGTGKLFF. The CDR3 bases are TGTGCCAGCAGTTACTGGGGTACGGGAAAACTGTTTTTT.

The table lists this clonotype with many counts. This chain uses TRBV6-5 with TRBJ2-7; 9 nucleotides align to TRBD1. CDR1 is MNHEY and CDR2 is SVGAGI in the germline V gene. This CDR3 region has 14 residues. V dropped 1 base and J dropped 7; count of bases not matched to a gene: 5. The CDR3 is CASSYYRGRGEQYF. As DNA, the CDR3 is TGTGCCAGCAGTTACTACAGGGGGCGCGGTGAGCAGTACTTC.

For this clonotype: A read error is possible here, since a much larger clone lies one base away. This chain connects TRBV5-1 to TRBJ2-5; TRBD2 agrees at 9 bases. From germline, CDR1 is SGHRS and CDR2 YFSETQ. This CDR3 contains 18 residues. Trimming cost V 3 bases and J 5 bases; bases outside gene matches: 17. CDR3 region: CASSSPRLAGLSCETQYF. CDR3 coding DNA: TGCGCCAGCAGCTCGCCCCGGCTAGCGGGACTGAGTTGTGAGACCCAGTACTTC.

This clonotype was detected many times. The CDR3 protein is CASSAGTATNYGYTF. CDR3 sequence (DNA): TGTGCCAGCAGCGCCGGGACAGCGACTAACTATGGCTACACCTTC. The J gene is TRBJ1-2, the V gene TRBV7-9, with 7 bases lining up with TRBD1. This CDR3 is 15 amino acids long. V shed 5 bases, J shed 0 bases, and the junction held 6 bases outside the gene matches. CDR1 SEHNR and CDR2 FQNEAQ come from the germline V gene (reference sequence).

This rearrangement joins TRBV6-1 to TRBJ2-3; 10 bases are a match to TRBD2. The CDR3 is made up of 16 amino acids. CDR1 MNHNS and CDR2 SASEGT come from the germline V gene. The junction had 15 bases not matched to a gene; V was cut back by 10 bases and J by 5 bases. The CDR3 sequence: CATGDPIAGGQDTQYF. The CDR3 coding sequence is TGTGCCACGGGGGACCCAATAGCGGGAGGTCAAGATACGCAGTATTTT.

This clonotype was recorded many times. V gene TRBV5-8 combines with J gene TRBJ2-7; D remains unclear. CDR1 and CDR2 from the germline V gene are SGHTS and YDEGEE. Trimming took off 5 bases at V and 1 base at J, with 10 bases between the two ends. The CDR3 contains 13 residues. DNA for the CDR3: TGTGCCAGCAGTAAGCGCAGGTCCTACGAGCAGTACTTC. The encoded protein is CASSKRRSYEQYF.

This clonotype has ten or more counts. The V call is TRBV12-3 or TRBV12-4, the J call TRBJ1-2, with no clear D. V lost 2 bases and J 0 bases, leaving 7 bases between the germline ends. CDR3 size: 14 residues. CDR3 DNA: TGTGCCAGCAGTTTAAACACGGCTAACTATGGCTACACCTTC. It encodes CASSLNTANYGYTF.

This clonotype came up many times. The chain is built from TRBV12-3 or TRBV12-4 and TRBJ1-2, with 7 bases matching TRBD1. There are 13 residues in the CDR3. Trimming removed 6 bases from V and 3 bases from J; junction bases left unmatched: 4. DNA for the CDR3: TGTGCCAGCAGGATACAGGGGTACTATGGCTACACCTTC. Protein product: CASRIQGYYGYTF.

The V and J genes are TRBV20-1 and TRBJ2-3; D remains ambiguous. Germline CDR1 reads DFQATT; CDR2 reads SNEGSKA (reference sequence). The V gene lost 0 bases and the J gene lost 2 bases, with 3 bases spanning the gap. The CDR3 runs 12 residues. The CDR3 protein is CSARDTTDTQYF. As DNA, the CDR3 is TGCAGTGCTAGAGACACCACAGATACGCAGTATTTT.

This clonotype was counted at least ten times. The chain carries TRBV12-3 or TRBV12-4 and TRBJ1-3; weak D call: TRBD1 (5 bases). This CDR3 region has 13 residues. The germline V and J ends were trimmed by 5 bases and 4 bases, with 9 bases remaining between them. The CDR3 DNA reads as TGTGCCAGCAGTCCCGGACAAGGAAACACCATATATTTT. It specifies CASSPGQGNTIYF.

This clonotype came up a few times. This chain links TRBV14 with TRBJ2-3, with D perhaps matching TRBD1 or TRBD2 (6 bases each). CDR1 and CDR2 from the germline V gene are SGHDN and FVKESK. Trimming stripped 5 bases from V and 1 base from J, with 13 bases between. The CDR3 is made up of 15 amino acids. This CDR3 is CASSGWGAGTDTQYF. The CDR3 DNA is TGTGCCAGCAGCGGCTGGGGGGCGGGCACAGATACGCAGTATTTT.

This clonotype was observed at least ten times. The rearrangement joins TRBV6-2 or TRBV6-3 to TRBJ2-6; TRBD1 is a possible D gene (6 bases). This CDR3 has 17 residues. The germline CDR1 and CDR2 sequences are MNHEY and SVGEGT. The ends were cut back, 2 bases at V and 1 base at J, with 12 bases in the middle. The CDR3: CASSYVFRGSGANVLTF. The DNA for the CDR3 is TGTGCCAGCAGTTACGTTTTCAGGGGTTCTGGGGCCAACGTCCTGACTTTC.

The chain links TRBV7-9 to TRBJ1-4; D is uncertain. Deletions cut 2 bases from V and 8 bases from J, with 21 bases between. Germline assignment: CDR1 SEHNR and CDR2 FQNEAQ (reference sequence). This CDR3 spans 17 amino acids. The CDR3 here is CASSLTAAYHHLEKLFF. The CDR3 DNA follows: TGTGCCAGCAGCTTAACGGCAGCCTATCACCATCTGGAAAAACTGTTTTTT. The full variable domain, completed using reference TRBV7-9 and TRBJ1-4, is DTGVSQNPRHKITKRGQNVTFRCDPISEHNRLYWYRQTLGQGPEFLTYFQNEAQLEKSRLLSDRFSAERPKGSFSTLEIQRTEQGDSAMYLCASSLTAAYHHLEKLFFGSGTQLSVL.

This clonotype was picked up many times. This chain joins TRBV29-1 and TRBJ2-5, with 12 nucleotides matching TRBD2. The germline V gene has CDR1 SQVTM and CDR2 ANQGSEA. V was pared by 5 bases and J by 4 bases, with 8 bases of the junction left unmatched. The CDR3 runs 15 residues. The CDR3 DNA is TGCAGCGTTAACCGACTAGCGGGAGACTTAGAGACCCAGTACTTC. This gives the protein CSVNRLAGDLETQYF.

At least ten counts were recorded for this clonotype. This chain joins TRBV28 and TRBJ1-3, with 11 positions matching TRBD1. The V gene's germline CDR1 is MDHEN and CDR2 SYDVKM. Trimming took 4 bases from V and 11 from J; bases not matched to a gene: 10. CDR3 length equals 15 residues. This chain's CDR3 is CASSSAGQGDRAIYF. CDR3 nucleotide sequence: TGTGCCAGCAGTTCGGCGGGACAGGGGGACCGGGCCATATATTTT. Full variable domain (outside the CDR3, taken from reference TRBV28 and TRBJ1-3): DVKVTQSSRYLVKRTGEKVFLECVQDMDHENMFWYRQDPGLGLRLIYFSYDVKMKEKGDIPEGYSVSREKKERFSLILESASTNQTSMYLCASSSAGQGDRAIYFGEGSWLTVV.

Written as DNA, the CDR3 is TGTGCCTGGAGTTTCGGGGGATATTCACCCCTCCACTTT. Encoded protein: CAWSFGGYSPLHF. V usage is TRBV30 and J usage is TRBJ1-6; D may be TRBD1 (5 bases). Germline CDR1 GTSNPN, CDR2 SVGIG (reference sequence). Trimming took off 2 bases at V and 8 bases at J, with 10 bases between the two ends. There are 13 residues in the CDR3. The entire variable domain, with the rest obtained from reference TRBV30 and TRBJ1-6, is as follows: SQTIHQWPATLVQPVGSPLSLECTVEGTSNPNLYWYRQAAGRGLQLLFYSVGIGQISSEVPQNLSASRPQDRQFILSSKKLLLSDSGFYLCAWSFGGYSPLHFGNGTRLTVT.